A selection of T cell receptor beta chains follows, all from one sample in a study of T cell responses to AZD1222 COVID-19 vaccine. Method: immunoSEQ multiplex PCR; TCRdb's copy keeps in-frame clones and lacks some. Among under 150,000 clones listed, about 93% were seen once. Sequenced here: peripheral blood, sampled on day 0 of AZD1222 vaccination. These receptors originate from an adult in good health. Each CDR3 is given without its conserved first and last residue. The D gene is left open where the match is weak.

V,D,J,CDR3
TRBV6-2/TRBV6-3,.,TRBJ2-5,ASSYSMMAGGKTQY
TRBV4-1,TRBD1,TRBJ1-1,ASSQTGSMNTEAF
TRBV7-9,.,TRBJ2-7,ASSSTDSYEQY
TRBV18,TRBD2,TRBJ2-5,ASSPLAGGGMETQY
TRBV13,TRBD2,TRBJ2-1,ASRLLAGGVYEQF
TRBV29-1,.,TRBJ2-1,SVFENEQF
TRBV19,TRBD2,TRBJ2-5,ASSMGGWETQY
TRBV27,.,TRBJ2-7,ASSLYVGGSEQY
TRBV12-3/TRBV12-4,TRBD1,TRBJ2-5,ASSWGQETQY
TRBV11-2,.,TRBJ1-3,ASRQGIRGNTIY
TRBV29-1,.,TRBJ1-2,SVSFGGGYT
TRBV3-1/TRBV3-2,.,TRBJ1-2,ASSQEHQGGMDYGYT
TRBV9,.,TRBJ2-7,ASSEGSDPSYEQY
TRBV6-5,.,TRBJ1-1,ASSREGAEAF
TRBV5-4,.,TRBJ2-7,ASSLGGSNLEQY